These 23 T cell receptor beta chains originate from one sample sequenced in a study of blood T cell repertoires in COVID-19. The data were produced by immunoSEQ multiplex PCR, yet TCRdb's version contains in-frame clones alone and is incomplete. Of around 250,000 clones listed, approximately 87% were seen once; the top ten hold 6.2%. Material for sequencing was peripheral blood. These receptors were collected from a man aged 60 to 69 with acute or convalescent COVID-19.

V is TRBV18 and J is TRBJ2-7, with 8 bases matching TRBD1. CDR1 is KGHSH and CDR2 is LQKENI in the germline V gene. CDR3 length: 15 residues. V lost 3 bases, J lost 3 bases, and 7 bases stayed unmatched. The CDR3 DNA sequence: TGTGCCAGCTCACCCCCGGACAGGGTACGCTACGAGCAGTACTTC. It yields the protein CASSPPDRVRYEQYF.

The rearrangement uses TRBV7-9 and TRBJ2-1; a weak D match, TRBD2 (6 bases). This CDR3 comprises 18 residues. V was trimmed by 1 base and J by 1 base, leaving 17 bases between them. Germline CDR1 and CDR2: SEHNR and FQNEAQ (reference sequence). Here the CDR3 reads CASSLGEWREGSYNEQFF. CDR3 coding DNA: TGTGCCAGCAGCTTAGGGGAATGGAGGGAAGGGTCCTACAATGAGCAGTTCTTC. The entire variable domain, with the rest obtained from reference TRBV7-9 and TRBJ2-1, is as follows: DTGVSQNPRHKITKRGQNVTFRCDPISEHNRLYWYRQTLGQGPEFLTYFQNEAQLEKSRLLSDRFSAERPKGSFSTLEIQRTEQGDSAMYLCASSLGEWREGSYNEQFFGPGTRLTVL.

The V call is TRBV12-3 or TRBV12-4, the J call TRBJ1-6, with D unclear. CDR3 length: 13 residues. V was trimmed by 6 bases and J by 9 bases, leaving 12 bases between them. CDR3 bases: TGTGCCAGCAGCCGACAAGCAAGTTCACCCCTCCACTTT. The encoded protein is CASSRQASSPLHF.

The gene calls are TRBV30 and TRBJ1-4; D may be TRBD1 (6 bases). Trimming pared 3 bases from V and 1 base from J, leaving 12 bases between. The CDR3 length is 15 residues. CDR1 is GTSNPN, CDR2 SVGIG, per germline (reference sequence). CDR3 region: CAWSAWTVTNEKLFF. The CDR3 DNA reads TGTGCCTGGAGCGCTTGGACAGTAACTAATGAAAAACTGTTTTTT.

The CDR3 DNA is TGTGCCAGTACCAAACAACCAACTAATGAAAAACTGTTTTTT. This gives the protein CASTKQPTNEKLFF. This chain joins TRBV19 and TRBJ1-4; D unclear. V lost 7 bases, J lost 0 bases, and 9 bases lay in between. Germline CDR1 and CDR2: LNHDA and SQIVND (reference sequence). This CDR3 region has 14 residues.

CDR3 nucleotides: TGCGCCAGCAGCCCGGGGGGGGCGACTAATGAAAAACTGTTTTTT. Translating gives CASSPGGATNEKLFF. The chain uses TRBV5-1 and TRBJ1-4, with D perhaps TRBD1 (6 bases). CDR1 is SGHRS, CDR2 YFSETQ, per germline. The CDR3 consists of 15 residues. Trimming left V 4 bases short and J 2 bases short, with 12 bases between.

The rearrangement joins TRBV10-1 to TRBJ1-5; D might be TRBD1 (6 bases). CDR1 is WNHNN, CDR2 SYGVQD, per germline (reference sequence). The CDR3 length is 15 residues. The V and J ends lost 8 bases and 5 bases respectively, with 19 bases between them. The CDR3 coding sequence is TGCGCCAGCGCCCCCCTCCAGGGGTTTCATCAGCCCCAGCATTTT. Translating gives CASAPLQGFHQPQHF.

The chain uses TRBV7-2 and TRBJ2-7; 7 positions agree with TRBD1. The CDR3 runs 14 residues. Germline values: CDR1 SGHTA, CDR2 FQGNSA. V dropped 5 bases and J dropped 2; count of bases not matched to a gene: 6. The chain's CDR3 is CASSARQGTYEQYF. In DNA form, the CDR3 reads TGTGCCAGCAGCGCCCGACAGGGTACCTACGAGCAGTACTTC.

The chain combines TRBV7-8 with TRBJ2-7; D is ambiguous. Germline V CDR1 and CDR2: SGHVS, FQNEAQ. There are 16 residues in the CDR3. V was pared by 1 base and J by 1 base, with 14 bases between. In DNA form, the CDR3 reads TGTGCCAGCAGCTTAGTTTCATCGAGCGATTCCTACGAGCAGTACTTC. Its protein product is CASSLVSSSDSYEQYF. The full variable domain, rest sourced from reference TRBV7-8 and TRBJ2-7, is GAGVSQSPRYKVAKRGQDVALRCDPISGHVSLFWYQQALGQGPEFLTYFQNEAQLDKSGLPSDRFFAERPEGSVSTLKIQRTQQEDSAVYLCASSLVSSSDSYEQYFGPGTRLTVT.

The chain uses TRBV4-2 and TRBJ1-1; D possibly corresponds to TRBD1 (6 bases). V gave up 0 bases and J gave up 10 bases, with 21 bases separating them. Germline V CDR1 and CDR2: LGHNA, YNFKEQ. The CDR3 runs to 16 residues. The CDR3, as DNA: TGTGCCAGCAGCCAAGATCAAGGAACAGGGAAACCCGGAGCTTTCTTT. It specifies CASSQDQGTGKPGAFF.

The J gene is TRBJ2-7, the V gene TRBV19; 10 bases align to TRBD2. Per the germline V gene, CDR1 is LNHDA and CDR2 is SQIVND (reference sequence). Trimming took 4 bases from V and 4 from J; bases not matched to a gene: 7. The CDR3 sequence is 15 residues long. CDR3 sequence reads: CASSRKREGRYEQYF. DNA for the CDR3: TGTGCCAGTAGTAGAAAGCGGGAGGGCCGATACGAGCAGTACTTC.

This clone was recorded a few times. The V gene is TRBV5-1, the J gene TRBJ2-2, with 7 bases identical to TRBD2. The V gene's germline CDR1 is SGHRS and CDR2 YFSETQ. With 4 bases clipped from V and 4 bases from J, the junction kept 4 bases outside the gene matches. The CDR3 spans 14 residues. CDR3 in amino acids: CASSSIAGTGELFF. In nucleotides, the CDR3 is TGCGCCAGCAGCAGCATAGCGGGCACCGGGGAGCTGTTTTTT.

V gene TRBV7-8 combines with J gene TRBJ2-1; 7 bases fit TRBD2. Germline loops: CDR1 SGHVS, CDR2 FQNEAQ. This CDR3 is built from 15 residues. With 1 base clipped from V and 8 bases from J, the junction kept 8 bases outside the gene matches. For the CDR3, the DNA is TGTGCCAGCAGCTTAGGGACTAGTCCTAGCCATGAGCAGTTCTTC. Its protein is CASSLGTSPSHEQFF.

This chain uses TRBV7-2 with TRBJ2-1; 11 bases fit TRBD1. The CDR3 length is 17 residues. V was pared by 1 base and J by 4 bases, with 6 bases of the junction left unmatched. Germline V gives CDR1 SGHTA, CDR2 FQGNSA. The CDR3 DNA reads TGTGCCAGCAGCTTAGTACCGGGACAGGGGGTTTACAATGAGCAGTTCTTC. Amino acids: CASSLVPGQGVYNEQFF. The full variable domain, rest sourced from reference TRBV7-2 and TRBJ2-1, is GAGVSQSPSNKVTEKGKDVELRCDPISGHTALYWYRQSLGQGLEFLIYFQGNSAPDKSGLPSDRFSAERTGGSVSTLTIQRTQQEDSAVYLCASSLVPGQGVYNEQFFGPGTRLTVL.

This chain joins TRBV3-1 (or the pseudogene TRBV3-2) and TRBJ2-1, with D hard to call. Germline values: CDR1 LGHDT, CDR2 YNNKEL (reference sequence). This CDR3 is built from 12 residues. Trimming left V 4 bases short and J 9 bases short, with 10 bases between. The CDR3 DNA is TGTGCCAGCAGCCCTAATAACGCTGAGCAGTTCTTC. It translates to CASSPNNAEQFF.

The rearrangement links TRBV28 to TRBJ1-3; 8 bases match TRBD1. The CDR3 contains 14 residues. V shed 7 bases and J 7 bases; nucleotides not matched to a gene: 9. CDR1 and CDR2 (germline): MDHEN, SYDVKM. This CDR3 reads CASNTGQGRNTIYF. Here the CDR3 DNA reads TGTGCCAGCAACACCGGACAGGGAAGGAACACCATATATTTT.

J is TRBJ1-1 and V is TRBV5-4; D might be TRBD1 (6 bases). CDR3 length: 14 residues. Germline V gene lookup returns CDR1 SGHNT and CDR2 YYREEE (reference sequence). Trimming took 5 bases from V and 5 from J, leaving 16 bases between them. The CDR3 region is CASSSFARGTEAFF. DNA of the CDR3: TGTGCCAGCAGTTCCTTCGCCAGGGGAACTGAAGCTTTCTTT.

This clone was found a few times. This sequence joins TRBV28 and TRBJ1-5; TRBD1 matches 9 bases. The CDR3 is 16 residues long. With 6 bases clipped from V and 2 bases from J, the junction kept 8 bases outside the gene matches. Germline assignment: CDR1 MDHEN and CDR2 SYDVKM. The CDR3 spells CASRYLDRGGNQPQHF. The CDR3 nucleotides read TGTGCCAGCAGATATTTGGACAGGGGTGGCAATCAGCCCCAGCATTTT.

The V call is TRBV24-1, the J call TRBJ1-5; D is ambiguous. CDR3 length equals 13 residues. Trimming removed 5 bases from V and 3 bases from J, with 7 bases in between. Looked up from germline, CDR1 is KGHDR and CDR2 is SFDVKD. Here the CDR3 DNA reads TGTGCCACCAGTGGAGGTCCCAATCAGCCCCAGCATTTT. Amino acids: CATSGGPNQPQHF.

This CDR3 is CAWSGLAGEFEQYF. CDR3 nucleotide sequence: TGTGCCTGGAGTGGGCTAGCGGGAGAGTTCGAGCAGTACTTC. The chain links TRBV30 to TRBJ2-7; 10 bases align to TRBD2. The CDR3 has 14 residues. The germline CDR1 and CDR2 sequences are GTSNPN and SVGIG (reference sequence). With V trimmed by 1 base and J by 6 bases, 6 bases remained unmatched.

The chain joins TRBV7-2 to TRBJ1-1; D call uncertain. Looked up from germline, CDR1 is SGHTA and CDR2 is FQGNSA. Trimming shortened V by 6 bases and J by 1 base, and 9 bases separated the two germline ends. The CDR3 is 13 amino acids. The CDR3 loop is CASSPSWNTEAFF. CDR3 bases: TGTGCCAGCAGTCCTAGCTGGAACACTGAAGCTTTCTTT.

The chain combines TRBV9 with TRBJ2-3, with 11 bases that match TRBD2. Germline values: CDR1 SGDLS, CDR2 YYNGEE. CDR3 length: 16 residues. V lost 4 bases, J lost 5 bases, and 9 bases stayed unmatched. The DNA of the CDR3 is TGTGCCAGCAGCTCCACACTAGCGGGAGCGGTAGATACGCAGTATTTT. This translates into CASSSTLAGAVDTQYF.

V is TRBV9 and J is TRBJ1-3; D is unclear. The CDR3 has 15 amino acids. V lost 0 bases, J lost 2 bases, and 9 bases lay in between. Germline CDR1 is SGDLS and CDR2 is YYNGEE. The CDR3 region has the DNA TGTGCCAGCAGCGTAGGAGGTCTCCCTGGAAACACCATATATTTT. This gives the protein CASSVGGLPGNTIYF.